Presented here are 28 T cell receptor beta chains from one specimen sequenced in a study of OX40 agonist ivuxolimab in advanced cancers. Generated by immunoSEQ multiplex PCR, the TCRdb table keeps only in-frame clones and is missing some. The data contain about 100,000 clones, about 90% of them singletons. This specimen was CD4+ or CD8+ T cells sorted from blood, taken in a trial of the OX40 agonist ivuxolimab. The receptors were gathered from an adult with an advanced solid tumor such as melanoma, head and neck, liver or kidney cancer.

CDR3: CAWSAYSNNQPQHF. In nucleotides, the CDR3 is TGTGCCTGGAGTGCCTACTCAAACAATCAGCCCCAGCATTTT. The genes are TRBV30 and TRBJ1-5; D ambiguous. There are 14 residues in the CDR3. Germline V lookup: CDR1 GTSNPN, CDR2 SVGIG (reference sequence). Trimming took 1 base from V and 3 from J, leaving 10 bases between them.

The J gene is TRBJ1-4, the V gene TRBV6-5, with D maybe TRBD1 (6 bases). From germline, CDR1 is MNHEY and CDR2 SVGAGI. CDR3 length equals 15 residues. V lost 2 bases, J lost 6 bases, and 13 bases lay in between. CDR3 nucleotide sequence: TGTGCCAGCAGTTACACGACAGGTTGGGATGAAAAACTGTTTTTT. Encoded protein: CASSYTTGWDEKLFF.

This chain uses TRBV11-2 with TRBJ1-1; D is perhaps TRBD1 (6 bases). This CDR3 is built from 13 residues. V lost 8 bases and J lost 3, with 13 bases in between. Germline lookup yields CDR1 SGHAT and CDR2 FQNNGV. This CDR3 is CASRGGRYTEAFF. The CDR3 coding sequence is TGTGCCAGCCGTGGGGGGCGGTACACTGAAGCTTTCTTT.

With regard to this clone: Other DNA sequences in the same sample also yield this CDR3. The chain couples TRBV28 to TRBJ2-7, with D unclear. Trimming removed 4 bases at V and 0 bases at J, with 4 bases between. Germline V gives CDR1 MDHEN, CDR2 SYDVKM. There are 12 residues in the CDR3. In nucleotides, the CDR3 is TGTGCCAGCAGTTCCTCCTCCTACGAGCAGTACTTC. Translating gives CASSSSSYEQYF.

The chain links TRBV15 to TRBJ2-7; no reliable D call. The V gene lost 0 bases and the J gene lost 4 bases, with 7 bases spanning the gap. Germline V gene data show CDR1 as LNHNV and CDR2 as YYDKDF (reference sequence). This CDR3 spans 13 amino acids. DNA for the CDR3: TGTGCCACCAGCAGAGATCTTTGGTACGAGCAGTACTTC. Residues: CATSRDLWYEQYF.

The chain is built from TRBV7-2 and TRBJ1-6; 9 positions match TRBD1. Germline lookup yields CDR1 SGHTA and CDR2 FQGNSA. The CDR3 is 12 amino acids. V lost 9 bases to trimming and J lost 7 bases; unmatched junction nucleotides: 1. CDR3 amino acids: CASGTGNSPLHF. DNA of the CDR3: TGTGCCAGTGGGACAGGGAATTCACCCCTCCACTTT.

The chain employs TRBV5-4 and TRBJ2-7; maybe TRBD1 (6 bases). CDR1 and CDR2 from the germline V gene are SGHNT and YYREEE (reference sequence). The CDR3 spans 14 residues. V dropped 0 bases and J dropped 3 bases, with 10 bases sitting between them. CDR3 in DNA: TGTGCCAGCAGCTTGGCACAGGGCGACTACGAGCAGTACTTC. It encodes CASSLAQGDYEQYF.

V gene TRBV7-8 combines with J gene TRBJ1-1, with unresolved D. Germline assignment: CDR1 SGHVS and CDR2 FQNEAQ. The CDR3 extends over 13 amino acids. The V end lost 2 bases, the J end lost 5 bases, and 9 bases lay between the germline ends. DNA for the CDR3: TGTGCCAGCAGCTTAAGGCGGATAACTGAAGCTTTCTTT. Its protein product is CASSLRRITEAFF.

The V gene is TRBV19, the J gene TRBJ2-3; D might be TRBD1 or TRBD2, each matching 6 bases. The CDR3 consists of 15 residues. The germline V gene encodes CDR1 LNHDA and CDR2 SQIVND (reference sequence). Trimming removed 7 bases from V and 4 bases from J, with 18 bases in between. The CDR3: CASTAQSGAADTQYF. In DNA, the CDR3 is TGTGCCAGTACCGCCCAGTCGGGGGCGGCAGATACGCAGTATTTT.

J is TRBJ2-1 and V is TRBV6-1; 9 bases align to TRBD1. The V gene's germline CDR1 is MNHNS and CDR2 SASEGT. The CDR3 runs 14 residues. The junction had 4 bases not matched to a gene; V was cut back by 4 bases and J by 6 bases. The CDR3 DNA reads TGTGCCAGCAGTGTGGGGGACAGGGTCAATGAGCAGTTCTTC. Translating gives CASSVGDRVNEQFF.

This chain joins TRBV5-1 and TRBJ2-6; 8 bases are shared with TRBD1. The CDR3 is 15 residues long. Trimming removed 4 bases from V and 0 bases from J; junction bases left unmatched: 0. Germline V gene lookup returns CDR1 SGHRS and CDR2 YFSETQ. CDR3 in DNA: TGCGCCAGCAGCACAGGGGGCTCTGGGGCCAACGTCCTGACTTTC. Translated, it gives CASSTGGSGANVLTF.

The V call is TRBV6-5, the J call TRBJ1-5; no clear D gene. Germline CDR1 and CDR2: MNHEY and SVGAGI. This CDR3 contains 15 residues. V lost 0 bases and J 6 bases, leaving 12 bases between the germline ends. In nucleotides, the CDR3 is TGTGCCAGCAGTTACTCTCCCTCAGTGGGTCAGCCCCAGCATTTT. The encoded protein is CASSYSPSVGQPQHF.

The J gene is TRBJ1-5, the V gene TRBV19, with 7 positions matching TRBD1. This CDR3 spans 14 amino acids. The J segment lost 4 bases and the V segment lost 1 base, leaving 1 base of the junction unmatched. Per germline, CDR1 LNHDA and CDR2 SQIVND (reference sequence). The CDR3 is CASSIGQGNQPQHF. In nucleotides, the CDR3 is TGTGCCAGTAGTATAGGACAGGGTAATCAGCCCCAGCATTTT.

This clone was recorded only once. The rearrangement uses TRBV28 and TRBJ1-5; D is perhaps TRBD1 (6 bases). Germline loops: CDR1 MDHEN, CDR2 SYDVKM. V dropped 3 bases and J dropped 5 bases, with 14 bases sitting between them. CDR3 length equals 15 residues. The CDR3 DNA follows: TGTGCCAGCAGTTTTACAGGGAAGGGTTATCAGCCCCAGCATTTT. This encodes CASSFTGKGYQPQHF.

This clone was observed a handful of times. Other DNA variants within this sample encode the same CDR3. The chain joins TRBV7-2 to TRBJ1-6; weak D call: TRBD1 (5 bases). Germline CDR1 and CDR2: SGHTA and FQGNSA. The CDR3 is 14 residues long. V dropped 2 bases and J dropped 4 bases, with 6 bases sitting between them. The DNA of the CDR3 is TGTGCCAGCAGCTTACAGGGTTATAATTCACCCCTCCACTTT. Its protein is CASSLQGYNSPLHF.

V is TRBV10-3 and J is TRBJ1-5, with unresolved D. This CDR3 is 13 amino acids long. Trimming pared 10 bases from V and 5 bases from J, leaving 15 bases between. The germline CDR1 and CDR2 sequences are ENHRY and SYGVKD. This chain's CDR3 is CATHPQPDQPQHF. The CDR3 DNA sequence: TGTGCCACCCACCCCCAGCCCGATCAGCCCCAGCATTTT.

The chain links TRBV7-2 to TRBJ1-2, with D hard to call. CDR3 size: 12 residues. The germline CDR1 and CDR2 sequences are SGHTA and FQGNSA. The V end was cut by 5 bases, the J end by 4 bases, with 8 bases between. The CDR3 loop is CASSQDGYGYTF. In nucleotides, the CDR3 is TGTGCCAGCAGCCAGGACGGCTATGGCTACACCTTC.

V gene TRBV9 combines with J gene TRBJ2-5, with D maybe TRBD1 (6 bases). The CDR3 has 14 amino acids. Germline loops: CDR1 SGDLS, CDR2 YYNGEE. V was trimmed by 4 bases and J by 2 bases, leaving 12 bases between them. The CDR3 nucleotides are TGTGCCAGCAGCCCCGGACAGTTACAAGAGACCCAGTACTTC. Amino acid sequence: CASSPGQLQETQYF.

Details on this clone: The germline gene is not matched at one end of the junction; a read error may be the cause. This chain joins TRBV19 and TRBJ1-1; maybe TRBD1 (5 bases). This CDR3 has 14 residues. Per germline, CDR1 LNHDA and CDR2 SQIVND (reference sequence). The CDR3 is CATQRRGVKTEAFF. Here the CDR3 DNA reads TGTGCCACCCAAAGGCGGGGGGTGAAGACTGAAGCTTTCTTT.

This rearrangement joins TRBV5-6 to TRBJ1-2; D gene uncertain. The CDR3 totals 13 residues. Per germline, CDR1 SGHDT and CDR2 YYEEEE. V dropped 2 bases and J dropped 4 bases, with 9 bases sitting between them. The CDR3 loop reads CASSFRSVYGYTF. In nucleotides, the CDR3 is TGTGCCAGCAGCTTTAGGTCAGTCTATGGCTACACCTTC.

The CDR3 reads CASPDREHTEAFF. CDR3 sequence (DNA): TGTGCCTCCCCGGACAGGGAGCACACTGAAGCTTTCTTT. V usage is TRBV28 and J usage is TRBJ1-1; TRBD1 matches at 8 bases. After removal of 11 bases from V and 3 bases from J, the junction contained 8 bases not matched to a gene. The CDR3 runs to 13 residues. The germline V gene encodes CDR1 MDHEN and CDR2 SYDVKM.

The chain couples TRBV11-2 to TRBJ2-7, with 11 bases aligning to TRBD1. The trim removed 6 bases at V and 2 bases at J, leaving 6 bases unmatched. The CDR3 spans 15 residues. Germline CDR1 SGHAT, CDR2 FQNNGV. As DNA, the CDR3 is TGTGCCAGCAGGGAACCGGGACAGGGGGCCTACGAGCAGTACTTC. Translated: CASREPGQGAYEQYF.

The chain employs TRBV10-3 and TRBJ2-5; TRBD1 is a possible D gene (7 bases). This CDR3 contains 15 residues. Germline loops: CDR1 ENHRY, CDR2 SYGVKD. Deletions cut 10 bases from V and 1 base from J, with 19 bases between. The CDR3 is CATSPPGGGQETQYF. The CDR3 DNA reads TGTGCCACTTCCCCTCCAGGGGGAGGCCAAGAGACCCAGTACTTC.

This clone was recorded a few times. The genes are TRBV5-5 and TRBJ1-2; D is perhaps TRBD1 (5 bases). The V gene lost 4 bases and the J gene lost 2 bases, with 9 bases spanning the gap. The germline V gene has CDR1 SGHKS and CDR2 YYEKEE (reference sequence). This CDR3 has 13 residues. DNA of the CDR3: TGTGCCAGCAGCCCGGGACTGAACTATGGCTACACCTTC. Protein sequence: CASSPGLNYGYTF.

J is TRBJ2-3 and V is TRBV5-4; 7 nucleotides agree with TRBD2. J was trimmed by 5 bases and V by 0 bases; bases with no gene match: 9. CDR3 length: 16 residues. Germline V CDR1 and CDR2: SGHNT, YYREEE (reference sequence). The CDR3 bases are TGTGCCAGCAGCTTGGGGGGTGCTAGCGGCGGAGATACGCAGTATTTT. It specifies CASSLGGASGGDTQYF.

The rearrangement uses TRBV5-6 and TRBJ2-7; the D gene is possibly TRBD2 (6 bases). Germline CDR1 and CDR2: SGHDT and YYEEEE. The CDR3 length is 14 residues. The V end was cut by 1 base, the J end by 6 bases, with 14 bases between. Here the CDR3 reads CASSLLQAEGEQYF. The CDR3 nucleotides read TGTGCCAGCAGCTTGCTACAGGCGGAGGGCGAGCAGTACTTC.

V usage is TRBV7-9 and J usage is TRBJ1-2; D might be TRBD1 (6 bases). Between the trimmed V and J ends, which lost 5 bases and 7 bases, there was a span of 14 bases. CDR3 length equals 13 residues. Germline values: CDR1 SEHNR, CDR2 FQNEAQ (reference sequence). The CDR3 here is CASSLWTEGGYTF. In nucleotides, the CDR3 is TGTGCCAGCAGCCTCTGGACAGAGGGTGGCTACACCTTC.

The rearrangement uses TRBV23-1 and TRBJ1-5; TRBD1 agrees at 12 bases. TRBV23-1 is known as an ORF, though its function is uncertain. CDR3 length: 16 residues. V was pared by 3 bases and J by 7 bases, with 7 bases of the junction left unmatched. The CDR3 region is CASSHSGTGGWQPQHF. In nucleotides, the CDR3 is TGCGCCAGCAGTCACTCCGGGACAGGGGGCTGGCAGCCCCAGCATTTT.